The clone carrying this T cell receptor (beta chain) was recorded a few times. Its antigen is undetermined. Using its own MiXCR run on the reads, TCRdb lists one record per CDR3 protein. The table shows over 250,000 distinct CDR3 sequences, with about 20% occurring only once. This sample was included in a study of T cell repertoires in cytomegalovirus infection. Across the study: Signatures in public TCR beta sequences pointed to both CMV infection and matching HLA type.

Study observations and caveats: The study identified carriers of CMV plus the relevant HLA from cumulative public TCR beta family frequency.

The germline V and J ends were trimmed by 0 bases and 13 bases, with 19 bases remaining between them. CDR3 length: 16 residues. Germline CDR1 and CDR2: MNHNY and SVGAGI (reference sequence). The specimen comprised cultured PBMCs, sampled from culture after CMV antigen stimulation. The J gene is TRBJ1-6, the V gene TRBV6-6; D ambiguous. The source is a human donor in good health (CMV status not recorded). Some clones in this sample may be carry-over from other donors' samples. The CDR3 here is CASSYSAPGRDFPLHF. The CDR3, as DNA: TGTGCCAGCAGTTACTCTGCTCCCGGACGGGATTTTCCCCTCCACTTT.